The entry below gives a single TCR beta chain sequence along with its context. This clonotype appeared many times. The target of this receptor is not known. No quality values exist for individual bases; no much larger clone is one base distant. These data come from a study of tumor and adjacent non-tumor tissue in lung cancer (dated by TCRdb to the late 2010s). Regarding the research as a whole: The cohort included under 15 adenocarcinoma, a couple of squamous cell carcinoma and 1 small cell lung cancer patients. TCRbeta CDR3 sequencing was performed on thirty paired specimens, with one tumor sample and one normal lung sample collected per patient. In total, sequencing yielded 125,075,908 productive TCRbeta reads, which works out to an average of approximately 4.1 million reads per sample. Using bulk TCRbeta repertoires from over twelve lung cancer patients, the study set lung tumor tissue side by side with matched distant non-tumor lung tissue. The 15 enrolled patients, of whom some 10 were men and 5 were women, were aged about 31 to 80 years and were diagnosed with TNM stage I to III disease. Summary of the overall study and its limitations: Only about 15 patients were in the cohort, and the authors stated that larger samples and more detailed clinical data are needed. In normal lung, the top 100 clones accounted for a significantly larger cumulative share of the repertoire than in tumor tissue. The methods do not name the sequencing platform or mention unique molecular identifiers. TCR diversity was significantly higher in younger patients, and greater tumor TCR diversity was associated with shorter overall survival and shorter disease-free survival. Because peripheral blood was not sequenced, the blood TCRbeta repertoires of the lung cancer patients in the study went unexamined. Tumor tissue showed significantly higher TCR diversity (inverse Simpson) than normal lung tissue, at 431.37 vs 166.20 (P = 0.0075, Mann-Whitney U test).

RNA was isolated from bulk, unsorted tissue, and RNA quality was assessed with a NanoDrop ND-1000 and an Agilent 2100. Newly diagnosed lung cancer patients without prior chemotherapy who had been admitted for thoracic surgery in China between August and November 2014 were enrolled as donors. Patients with previous radiotherapy or chemotherapy, or with another concurrent cancer, were excluded from the study. Pieces of surgical tissue measuring about 1-2.1 cm3 were kept in RNAlater solution and stored at -80 degrees C until use. Taken from cysteine to phenylalanine, the CDR3 has 14 residues. Only the CDR3 region is kept as DNA, spanning 42 bases read in frame from base 1. Per the germline V gene, LGHNA is the CDR1 and YSLEER is the CDR2. V is reduced by 3 bases and J by 5 bases, leaving a spacing of 11 bases between them. Library method: multiplex PCR. Sequencing was performed on an Illumina HiSeq 2500. TCRbeta libraries were built by three rounds of nested PCR using primers (Table S4), following protocols modified from ARM-PCR. Before sequencing, PCR products in the 200-500 bp range were cut out of the gel and cleaned up using the QIAquick gel extraction kit. Turning to the authors' computational methods: Reads were cleaned using Trimmomatic, were merged into complete CDR3 sequences using FLASH, and were assigned to V(D)J germline segments using MiTCR. Clonal diversity was computed as the inverse Simpson's index with VDJtools. In-frame sequences without a premature stop codon were defined as productive reads. TCRdb reprocessing: public reads trimmed at Q25 with fastp, clones called with MiXCR, in-frame beta chains kept. CDR3 protein sequences are deduplicated, and each keeps its most common genes and DNA. These V and J calls originate from TCRdb's pipeline instead of the authors' own analysis. The sample records 110,000 or so distinct CDR3 sequences, roughly 77% of which are singletons. Approximately 35% of the sample is in the top ten clones.

The chain is made from TRBV4-3 and TRBJ2-1, with the D gene call left open. The sample taken for sequencing was lung tumor tissue. This TCR was recovered from a woman in her fifties or sixties with non-small cell lung cancer. The CDR3 protein is CASSQVDANNEQFF. The base sequence is TGCGCCAGCAGCCAGGTGGACGCGAACAATGAGCAGTTCTTC.